A selection of T cell receptor beta chains follows, all from one sample in a study of cytomegalovirus exposure and HLA in healthy donors. Only in-frame clones appear in the TCRdb table, and some are missing; sequencing was by immunoSEQ multiplex PCR. The sample yields about 120,000 clones, 50% to 75% seen once. Material for sequencing was PBMCs. The source of these receptors is a woman in her thirties or forties in good health and CMV-seropositive. Both conserved end residues are part of each CDR3. Each record gives: J gene, clone size, V gene, D gene, CDR3 DNA, CDR3 protein. D genes are given only for firm matches. The size of a clone is reported for some rows only, either as once, few or many, or as a class for expanded clones.

J: TRBJ1-1; size: NA; V: TRBV28; D: TRBD1; DNA: TGTGCCAGCAGTTTTACTACAGGGGGCGCGGTCAAAGCTTTCTTT; CDR3: CASSFTTGGAVKAFF
J: TRBJ2-3; size: NA; V: TRBV28; D: TRBD1; DNA: TGTGCCAGCAGTTTGCCGGGACAGGGGATTCCCTTTAACACAGATACGCAGTATTTT; CDR3: CASSLPGQGIPFNTDTQYF
J: TRBJ2-7; size: NA; V: TRBV5-1; D: TRBD1; DNA: TGCGCCAGCAGCTTACGGGGGACAGGCTACGAGCAGTACTTC; CDR3: CASSLRGTGYEQYF
J: TRBJ2-7; size: NA; V: TRBV28; D: NA; DNA: TGTGCCAGCAGTAATGTCGGGGTAAGCGAGCAGTACTTC; CDR3: CASSNVGVSEQYF
J: TRBJ2-1; size: NA; V: TRBV5-1; D: TRBD2; DNA: TGCGCCAGCAGCTGGACTAGCGGGAGAAATGAGCAGTTCTTC; CDR3: CASSWTSGRNEQFF
J: TRBJ1-4; size: NA; V: TRBV18; D: NA; DNA: TGTGCCAGCTCACCATTACGGGGGGGATTTGGTGATGAAAAACTGTTTTTT; CDR3: CASSPLRGGFGDEKLFF
J: TRBJ1-2; size: NA; V: TRBV29-1; D: NA; DNA: TGCAGCGTTGAGCCAGATCTTTCTTATGGCTACACCTTC; CDR3: CSVEPDLSYGYTF
J: TRBJ1-2; size: NA; V: TRBV6-5; D: TRBD1; DNA: TGTGCCAGCAGGCCCACAGGGGAGAGGAATGGCTACACCTTC; CDR3: CASRPTGERNGYTF
J: TRBJ2-5; size: NA; V: TRBV15; D: TRBD2; DNA: TGTGCCACCACCGTACGGCGGGAGGGCCGCGAGACCCAGTACTTC; CDR3: CATTVRREGRETQYF
J: TRBJ2-7; size: NA; V: TRBV19; D: NA; DNA: TGTGCCAGTAGACAGGACCAATCCTACGAGCAGTACTTC; CDR3: CASRQDQSYEQYF
J: TRBJ1-5; size: NA; V: TRBV7-9; D: TRBD1; DNA: TGTGCCAGCAGCCCGGGACAGGGGGCAGGCCAGCCCCAGCATTTT; CDR3: CASSPGQGAGQPQHF
J: TRBJ2-4; size: NA; V: TRBV28; D: NA; DNA: TGTGCCAGCAGCACATTCACGTTAGCCAAAAACATTCAGTACTTC; CDR3: CASSTFTLAKNIQYF
J: TRBJ2-7; size: NA; V: TRBV5-1; D: NA; DNA: TGCGCCAGCAGATTCCGGGACTCACCAACCTACGAGCAGTACTTC; CDR3: CASRFRDSPTYEQYF
J: TRBJ2-7; size: NA; V: TRBV5-1; D: NA; DNA: TGCGCCAGCAGCTTGGTAGGGGGTACGCCCTACGAGCAGTACTTC; CDR3: CASSLVGGTPYEQYF
J: TRBJ2-1; size: NA; V: TRBV5-1; D: TRBD2; DNA: TGCGCCAGCGGCCCCGGGAGGGCATCTTACAATGAGCAGTTCTTC; CDR3: CASGPGRASYNEQFF
J: TRBJ2-1; size: NA; V: TRBV6-6; D: TRBD2; DNA: TGTGCCAGCAGCCTGACTAGCGGGGGGATTTACAATGAGCAGTTCTTC; CDR3: CASSLTSGGIYNEQFF
J: TRBJ2-1; size: medium-sized; V: TRBV4-2; D: TRBD2; DNA: TGTGCCAGCAGACGTAACGCGGGAGGGGGAGACAATGAGCAGTTCTTC; CDR3: CASRRNAGGGDNEQFF
J: TRBJ1-1; size: NA; V: TRBV19; D: NA; DNA: TGTGCCAGTAGTATAATAGGGGGAACTGAAGCTTTCTTT; CDR3: CASSIIGGTEAFF
J: TRBJ2-1; size: NA; V: TRBV9; D: NA; DNA: TGTGCCAGCAGCGTAGGGACTAACTCCTACAATGAGCAGTTCTTC; CDR3: CASSVGTNSYNEQFF
J: TRBJ1-2; size: few; V: TRBV19; D: TRBD1; DNA: TGTGCCAGTAGCCGAGGGACAGCCAACTATGGCTACACCTTC; CDR3: CASSRGTANYGYTF
J: TRBJ2-5; size: NA; V: TRBV10-3; D: TRBD2; DNA: TGTGCCATCAGTCCGACTAGCGGGGGATCTTACCAAGAGACCCAGTACTTC; CDR3: CAISPTSGGSYQETQYF
J: TRBJ2-2; size: few; V: TRBV5-1; D: NA; DNA: TGCGCCAGCAGCTACCGGGACTTAAACACCGGGGAGCTGTTTTTT; CDR3: CASSYRDLNTGELFF
J: TRBJ1-1; size: NA; V: TRBV19; D: NA; DNA: TGTGCCAGTAGTTGGTCGGCAGGCCCTTTGAACACTGAAGCTTTCTTT; CDR3: CASSWSAGPLNTEAFF
J: TRBJ2-5; size: once; V: TRBV5-4; D: TRBD1; DNA: TGTGCCAGCAGCCTGGGGGGACAGGGATACCAAGAGACCCAGTACTTC; CDR3: CASSLGGQGYQETQYF
J: TRBJ2-5; size: NA; V: TRBV9; D: NA; DNA: TGTGCCAGCAGCGTAGAAGGAGGGGTGGAGACCCAGTACTTC; CDR3: CASSVEGGVETQYF
J: TRBJ1-2; size: once; V: TRBV5-7; D: TRBD1; DNA: TGTGCCAGCAGCATCCCCGGACAGGAAGCCTATGGCTACACCTTC; CDR3: CASSIPGQEAYGYTF
J: TRBJ1-3; size: NA; V: TRBV6-5; D: TRBD1; DNA: TGTGCCAGCAGGCCGCTAACAGGGGTTGGAAACACCATATATTTT; CDR3: CASRPLTGVGNTIYF
J: TRBJ1-4; size: NA; V: TRBV18; D: NA; DNA: TGTGCCAGCTCCGACCAGGGTACAACTAATGAAAAACTGTTTTTT; CDR3: CASSDQGTTNEKLFF